The 14 T cell receptor beta chains below all came from one sample that was sequenced in a study of T-cell reconstitution after alpha-beta-depleted transplantation in children (dated by TCRdb to the mid-2010s). Library preparation employed PCR. The instrument was an Illumina HiSeq 2500. To normalize quantification of the TCRbeta repertoire, the TCR libraries were built with molecular barcoding that relied on unique molecular identifiers. In-frame beta chains were kept once TCRdb had trimmed the public reads at Q25 with fastp and called clones with MiXCR. Every distinct CDR3 protein forms one entry, paired with its most common genes and DNA. The sample table records around 440,000 distinct CDR3 sequences; about 10% of these occur just once. About 2% of the sample comes from the top ten. The sample's treatment or condition label, in plain terms: allogeneic hematopoietic cell transplantation with graft depleted of TCRalphabeta T cells and CD19 B cells.

Sequenced here: PBMCs, sampled before TCRalphabeta/CD19-depleted stem cell transplant. The receptors originated from a child aged 2-9 years with inherited bone marrow failure, due to receive a stem cell transplant.

In regard to this clonotype: A single base separates this from a much larger clone, so it may be a read error. Since no conserved phenylalanine or tryptophan closes the CDR3, a read error is the likely cause. This sequence joins TRBV20-1 and TRBJ2-1; 16 bases align to TRBD2. CDR3 size: 17 residues. The V segment lost 6 bases and the J segment 4 bases; nucleotides outside the gene matches: 9. Germline loops: CDR1 DFQATT, CDR2 SNEGSKA (reference sequence). The CDR3 protein is CSASGTSGRAGYNEQFS. Written as DNA, the CDR3 is TGCAGTGCCTCCGGGACTAGCGGGAGGGCCGGGTACAATGAGCAGTTCTCC.

The chain is built from TRBV6-5 and TRBJ2-2; D is unclear. The CDR3 has 12 residues. Per the germline V gene, CDR1 is MNHEY and CDR2 is SVGAGI. Deletions cut 7 bases from V and 6 bases from J, with 9 bases between. CDR3 sequence (DNA): TGTGCCAGCAACATCCCGGCCGGGGAGCTGTTTTTT. Residues: CASNIPAGELFF.

This clonotype was observed at least ten times. The genes are TRBV6-5 and TRBJ2-1; D unresolved. This CDR3 contains 14 residues. From germline, CDR1 is MNHEY and CDR2 SVGAGI. Trimming shortened V by 1 base and J by 1 base, and 5 bases separated the two germline ends. In DNA form, the CDR3 reads TGTGCCAGCAGTTACTTACTTTCCTACAATGAGCAGTTCTTC. Its protein is CASSYLLSYNEQFF.

This clonotype was recorded at least ten times. This chain connects TRBV4-3 to TRBJ2-7; D is tentatively TRBD1 or TRBD2 (5 bases each). The CDR3 loop spans 14 amino acids. The V gene's germline CDR1 is LGHNA and CDR2 YSLEER. The V and J ends lost 0 bases and 3 bases respectively, with 9 bases between them. CDR3 sequence (DNA): TGCGCCAGCAGCCAAGATCTGGGGGTCTACGAGCAGTACTTC. Protein product: CASSQDLGVYEQYF.

As for this clonotype: A read error is possible here, since a much larger clone lies one base away. J is TRBJ2-2 and V is TRBV6-1; a weak D match, TRBD1 (6 bases). The V gene lost 6 bases and the J gene lost 5 bases, with 16 bases spanning the gap. CDR3 length equals 15 residues. Germline CDR1 and CDR2: MNHNS and SASEGT. The CDR3 coding sequence is TGTGCCAGCAGGCGGCCGGGACATCCTACCGGGGAGCTGTTTTTT. This translates into CASRRPGHPTGELFF.

Written as DNA, the CDR3 is TGCAGTGCTAGTAGGGGGAGGGCCCCCTACGAGCAGTACTTC. It encodes CSASRGRAPYEQYF. This chain joins TRBV20-1 and TRBJ2-7, with D possibly TRBD2 on 7 matching bases. CDR1 is DFQATT, CDR2 SNEGSKA, per germline (reference sequence). The V end lost 3 bases, the J end lost 2 bases, and 14 bases lay between the germline ends. The CDR3 covers 14 residues.

This clonotype came up many times. The rearrangement links TRBV29-1 to TRBJ2-5; the match to TRBD2 covers 8 bases. The CDR3 sequence is 14 residues long. V was clipped by 2 bases and J by 2 bases; unmatched bases: 4. Germline V gene lookup returns CDR1 SQVTM and CDR2 ANQGSEA. The CDR3, as DNA: TGCAGCGTTGAATTTGCGGGAGGACAAGAGACCCAGTACTTC. Residues: CSVEFAGGQETQYF. Full variable domain (missing parts from reference TRBV29-1 and TRBJ2-5): SAVISQKPSRDICQRGTSLTIQCQVDSQVTMMFWYRQQPGQSLTLIATANQGSEATYESGFVIDKFPISRPNLTFSTLTVSNMSPEDSSIYLCSVEFAGGQETQYFGPGTRLLVL.

The rearrangement uses TRBV28 and TRBJ2-2, with 7 bases matching TRBD1. Germline V gene data show CDR1 as MDHEN and CDR2 as SYDVKM. This CDR3 contains 13 residues. Losses at the gene ends were 11 bases for V and 1 base for J; bases not matched to a gene: 4. This chain's CDR3 is CAGRTGNTGELFF. In nucleotides, the CDR3 is TGTGCCGGTAGGACAGGGAACACCGGGGAGCTGTTTTTT.

This clonotype was picked up a small number of times. The V call is TRBV2, the J call TRBJ1-1; a possible D gene is TRBD1 (6 bases). Germline-derived CDR1 and CDR2 are SNHLY and FYNNEI. This CDR3 has 15 residues. Deletions cut 6 bases from V and 1 base from J, with 15 bases between. The DNA of the CDR3 is TGTGCCAGCAGGGTTAGGACAGATCGGAACACTGAAGCTTTCTTT. Translated: CASRVRTDRNTEAFF.

This clonotype was seen at least ten times. CDR3 nucleotides: TGCAGTGCTAGGACAGGGTCCGGGGAGACCCAGTACTTC. This encodes CSARTGSGETQYF. The genes are TRBV20-1 and TRBJ2-5; 7 positions agree with TRBD1. The ends lost 3 bases at V and 5 bases at J; junction bases unmatched: 6. This CDR3 has 13 residues. Looked up from germline, CDR1 is DFQATT and CDR2 is SNEGSKA (reference sequence).

This clonotype has ten or more counts. The gene calls are TRBV6-2 or TRBV6-3 and TRBJ2-3; 11 nucleotides line up with TRBD1. The CDR3 extends over 15 amino acids. Trimming at V came to 2 bases and at J to 3 bases, leaving 1 base not matched to a gene. Looked up from germline, CDR1 is MNHEY and CDR2 is SVGEGT. In DNA form, the CDR3 reads TGTGCCAGCAGTTACCGGGACAGGGGGACAGATACGCAGTATTTT. Translation gives CASSYRDRGTDTQYF.

This clonotype was counted only a few times. CDR3 DNA: TGTGCCAGTAGTTACCGAGGGGGCATTGGATCTGGGGCCAACGTCCTGACTTTC. Residues: CASSYRGGIGSGANVLTF. V usage is TRBV19 and J usage is TRBJ2-6; TRBD1 matches 7 bases. Germline CDR1 LNHDA, CDR2 SQIVND (reference sequence). This CDR3 is 18 amino acids long. J gave up 1 base and V 5 bases, and 11 bases lay outside the gene matches.

At least ten counts were recorded for this clonotype. The rearrangement joins TRBV20-1 to TRBJ2-7; 13 bases line up with TRBD2. The length of the CDR3 is 15 residues. V was pared by 3 bases and J by 4 bases, with 6 bases of the junction left unmatched. Germline V lookup: CDR1 DFQATT, CDR2 SNEGSKA (reference sequence). CDR3 DNA sequence: TGCAGTGCTAGCACCCCGGGACTAGCGGGATACGAGCAGTACTTC. This gives the protein CSASTPGLAGYEQYF.

This clonotype was picked up a small number of times. This chain links TRBV20-1 with TRBJ1-5; weak D call: TRBD1 (5 bases). The V end lost 2 bases, the J end lost 5 bases, and 16 bases lay between the germline ends. The CDR3 loop spans 15 amino acids. CDR1 and CDR2 from the germline V gene are DFQATT and SNEGSKA (reference sequence). CDR3 residues: CSARRGVLRDQPQHF. The CDR3, as DNA: TGCAGTGCTAGAAGAGGGGTTCTTCGCGATCAGCCCCAGCATTTT.